One sample yielded the 15 T cell receptor beta chains listed below, sequenced in a study of cytomegalovirus exposure and HLA in healthy donors. PCR used 60 Vbeta primers and 13 Jbeta primers. Here immunoSEQ multiplex PCR was the method, and the copy in TCRdb shows in-frame clones only, minus some. The table shows more than 250,000 clones, with roughly 89% occurring only once. The sample comprised PBMCs. The receptor source for this set is a woman in her late teens or twenties in good health and CMV-seronegative.

This chain joins TRBV7-6 and TRBJ1-1; a weak D match, TRBD1 (6 bases). The CDR3 sequence is 13 residues long. Germline V lookup: CDR1 SGHVS, CDR2 FNYEAQ. V shed 4 bases and J shed 4 bases, with 10 bases lying between them. Here the CDR3 reads CASSSTGTTEAFF. The CDR3 coding sequence is TGTGCCAGCAGCTCCACAGGGACCACTGAAGCTTTCTTT.

The chain uses TRBV6-5 and TRBJ2-7; D perhaps matches TRBD2 (6 bases). The CDR3 loop spans 15 amino acids. V was trimmed by 6 bases and J by 5 bases, leaving 20 bases between them. Germline CDR1 reads MNHEY; CDR2 reads SVGAGI. The CDR3, as DNA: TGTGCCAGCAGGACCGGGACTCAGAAACGACACGAGCAGTACTTC. It specifies CASRTGTQKRHEQYF.

The genes are TRBV7-6 and TRBJ1-3; maybe TRBD1 (6 bases). The V gene lost 1 base and the J gene lost 0 bases, with 13 bases spanning the gap. The CDR3 spans 17 residues. Looked up from germline, CDR1 is SGHVS and CDR2 is FNYEAQ. The CDR3 sequence is CASSLGGTIPSGNTIYF. The CDR3 DNA sequence: TGTGCCAGCAGCTTAGGGGGGACAATCCCCTCTGGAAACACCATATATTTT.

The CDR3 spells CASSPVVLETQYF. CDR3 DNA sequence: TGTGCCAGCTCACCAGTAGTGTTGGAGACCCAGTACTTC. The rearrangement uses TRBV18 and TRBJ2-5; D is ambiguous. V was pared by 2 bases and J by 5 bases, with 9 bases between. The CDR3 sequence is 13 residues long. Germline V lookup: CDR1 KGHSH, CDR2 LQKENI.

J is TRBJ1-4 and V is TRBV5-1; 9 bases agree with TRBD1. CDR1 and CDR2 (germline): SGHRS, YFSETQ. Losses at the gene ends were 1 base for V and 8 bases for J; bases not matched to a gene: 6. The CDR3 runs to 15 residues. The CDR3 DNA follows: TGCGCCAGCAGCTTGACGGGACAGGGTAAAGAAAAACTGTTTTTT. Translated, it gives CASSLTGQGKEKLFF.

This chain joins TRBV6-1 and TRBJ1-5; the D is unclear. CDR3 length: 15 amino acids. V lost 7 bases and J 4 bases, leaving 17 bases between the germline ends. Per the germline V gene, CDR1 is MNHNS and CDR2 is SASEGT. The CDR3 sequence is CASISLASRNQPQHF. CDR3 coding DNA: TGTGCCAGCATATCCCTCGCCAGTCGAAATCAGCCCCAGCATTTT.

This clone occurred a few times. This rearrangement joins TRBV25-1 to TRBJ2-6; D is possibly TRBD1 (6 bases). This CDR3 has 13 residues. The germline V gene encodes CDR1 MGHDK and CDR2 SYGVNS. The CDR3 loop is CPSGTTGANVLTF. CDR3 sequence (DNA): TGTCCGTCCGGGACAACTGGGGCCAACGTCCTGACTTTC.

This chain joins TRBV5-1 and TRBJ2-3; TRBD1 matches at 9 bases. J was trimmed by 3 bases and V by 7 bases; bases with no gene match: 9. CDR3 size: 15 residues. Germline CDR1 reads SGHRS; CDR2 reads YFSETQ. CDR3 DNA: TGCGCCAGCGTTCAACAGGGGGCAGAGACAGATACGCAGTATTTT. Its translation: CASVQQGAETDTQYF.

V is TRBV9 and J is TRBJ2-2; D remains unclear. V lost 4 bases, J lost 4 bases, and 14 bases lay in between. The CDR3 sequence is 15 residues long. Germline values: CDR1 SGDLS, CDR2 YYNGEE. The chain's CDR3 is CASSKTGFLTGELFF. The CDR3 nucleotides are TGTGCCAGCAGCAAAACCGGGTTTCTCACCGGGGAGCTGTTTTTT.

J is TRBJ2-2 and V is TRBV5-6; TRBD2 agrees at 11 bases. Germline assignment: CDR1 SGHDT and CDR2 YYEEEE. CDR3 length: 16 amino acids. Trimming cost V 3 bases and J 3 bases; bases outside gene matches: 4. This CDR3 reads CASSWGTSGYTGELFF. CDR3 in DNA: TGTGCCAGCAGCTGGGGGACTAGCGGATACACCGGGGAGCTGTTTTTT.

This chain links TRBV2 with TRBJ2-6; 7 bases match TRBD1. V lost 9 bases and J lost 0; bases outside the gene matches: 11. From germline, CDR1 is SNHLY and CDR2 FYNNEI. The CDR3 loop spans 17 amino acids. The CDR3 loop is CASSWDRIFSGANVLTF. In DNA form, the CDR3 reads TGTGCCAGTTCCTGGGACAGAATTTTCTCTGGGGCCAACGTCCTGACTTTC.

The V and J genes are TRBV25-1 and TRBJ1-5, with 9 nucleotides matching TRBD1. Germline V gives CDR1 MGHDK, CDR2 SYGVNS. The V and J ends lost 2 bases and 0 bases, in that order; junction bases with no gene match: 2. The CDR3 consists of 16 residues. CDR3 region: CASSETGGHSNQPQHF. For the CDR3, the DNA is TGTGCCAGCAGTGAAACAGGGGGCCATAGCAATCAGCCCCAGCATTTT.

V usage is TRBV27 and J usage is TRBJ1-2; 7 bases match TRBD1. The CDR3 loop spans 15 amino acids. V lost 4 bases to trimming and J lost 9 bases; unmatched junction nucleotides: 14. CDR1 is MNHEY and CDR2 is SMNVEV in the germline V gene (reference sequence). The CDR3 nucleotides are TGTGCCAGCAGTTCGCCCCGGACAGGTCATCGTAGCTACACCTTC. This codes for CASSSPRTGHRSYTF.

This clone was observed a single time. The V and J genes are TRBV27 and TRBJ2-5; weak D call: TRBD2 (6 bases). This CDR3 is built from 15 residues. V lost 0 bases and J lost 5, with 13 bases in between. Germline CDR1 MNHEY, CDR2 SMNVEV (reference sequence). CDR3 in DNA: TGTGCCAGCAGTTTATCAGGGGAGGCTGTGGAGACCCAGTACTTC. Encoded protein: CASSLSGEAVETQYF.

The chain combines TRBV2 with TRBJ1-1, with 7 bases fitting TRBD1. The CDR3 is 14 amino acids. V shed 6 bases and J 0 bases; nucleotides not matched to a gene: 4. From germline, CDR1 is SNHLY and CDR2 FYNNEI. The CDR3 sequence is CASRATGVNTEAFF. Written as DNA, the CDR3 is TGTGCCAGCAGGGCCACAGGGGTGAACACTGAAGCTTTCTTT.